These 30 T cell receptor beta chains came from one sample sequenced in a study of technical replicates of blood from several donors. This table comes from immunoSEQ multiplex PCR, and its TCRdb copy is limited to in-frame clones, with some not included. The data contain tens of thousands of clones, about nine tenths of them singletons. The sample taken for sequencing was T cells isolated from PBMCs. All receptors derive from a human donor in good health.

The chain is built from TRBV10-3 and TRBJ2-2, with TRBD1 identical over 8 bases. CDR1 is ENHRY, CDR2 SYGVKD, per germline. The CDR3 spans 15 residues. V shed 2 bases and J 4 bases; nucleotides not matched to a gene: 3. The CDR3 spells CAISEGTGSTGELFF. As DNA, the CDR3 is TGTGCCATCAGTGAGGGGACAGGTAGCACCGGGGAGCTGTTTTTT.

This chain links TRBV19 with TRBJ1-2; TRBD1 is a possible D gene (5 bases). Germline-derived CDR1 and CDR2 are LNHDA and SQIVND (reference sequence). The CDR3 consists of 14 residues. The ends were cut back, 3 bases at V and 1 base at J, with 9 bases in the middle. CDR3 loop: CASSMDTVNYGYTF. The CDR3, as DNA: TGTGCCAGTAGTATGGACACCGTTAACTATGGCTACACCTTC.

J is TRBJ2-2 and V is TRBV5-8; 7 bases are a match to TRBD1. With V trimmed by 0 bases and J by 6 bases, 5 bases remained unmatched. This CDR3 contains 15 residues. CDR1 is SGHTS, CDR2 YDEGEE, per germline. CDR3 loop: CASSLALQGPGELFF. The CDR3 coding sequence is TGTGCCAGCAGCTTGGCTCTACAGGGGCCCGGGGAGCTGTTTTTT. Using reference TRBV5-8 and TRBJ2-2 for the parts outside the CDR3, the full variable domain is EAGVTQSPTHLIKTRGQQATLRCSPISGHTSVYWYQQALGLGLQFLLWYDEGEERNRGNFPPRFSGRQFPNYSSELNVNALELEDSALYLCASSLALQGPGELFFGEGSRLTVL.

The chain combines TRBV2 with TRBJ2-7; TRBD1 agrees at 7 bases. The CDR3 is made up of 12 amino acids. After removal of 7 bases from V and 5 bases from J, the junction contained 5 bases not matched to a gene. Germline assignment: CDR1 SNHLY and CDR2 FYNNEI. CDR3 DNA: TGTGCCAGCATGGGACAGCTGGACGAGCAGTACTTC. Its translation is CASMGQLDEQYF.

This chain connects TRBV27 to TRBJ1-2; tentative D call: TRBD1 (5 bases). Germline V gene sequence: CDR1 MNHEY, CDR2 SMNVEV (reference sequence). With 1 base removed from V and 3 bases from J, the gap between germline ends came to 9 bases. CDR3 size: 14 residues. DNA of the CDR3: TGTGCCAGCAGTTTATTCCAGGGTTACTATGGCTACACCTTC. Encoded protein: CASSLFQGYYGYTF.

This CDR3 is CASSPKAGVNEKLFF. CDR3 DNA sequence: TGTGCCAGCAGTCCCAAGGCCGGGGTGAATGAAAAACTGTTTTTT. The chain is built from TRBV6-6 and TRBJ1-4; D is undetermined. The CDR3 sequence is 15 residues long. V lost 5 bases and J lost 5, with 15 bases in between. Germline-derived CDR1 and CDR2 are MNHNY and SVGAGI (reference sequence).

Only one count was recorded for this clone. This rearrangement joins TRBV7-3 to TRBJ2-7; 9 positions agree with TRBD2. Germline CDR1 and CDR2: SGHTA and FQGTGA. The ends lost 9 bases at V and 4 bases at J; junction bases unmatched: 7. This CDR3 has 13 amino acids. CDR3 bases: TGTGCCAGTGGGGGTAGCGGGGGATACGAGCAGTACTTC. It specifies CASGGSGGYEQYF.

The CDR3: CASSIPGQGTYEQYF. The CDR3, as DNA: TGTGCCAGTAGTATTCCGGGACAGGGGACCTACGAGCAGTACTTC. The rearrangement uses TRBV19 and TRBJ2-7, with 10 bases lining up with TRBD1. This CDR3 spans 15 amino acids. Germline CDR1 reads LNHDA; CDR2 reads SQIVND (reference sequence). V trimming: 3 bases; J trimming: 2 bases; junction bases outside the gene matches: 4.

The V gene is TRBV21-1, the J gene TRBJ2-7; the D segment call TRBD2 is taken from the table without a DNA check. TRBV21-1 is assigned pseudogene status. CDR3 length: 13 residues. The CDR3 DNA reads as TGTGCCAGCAGCCTAAAAGGAGAGAGCGAGCAGTACTTC. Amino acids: CASSLKGESEQYF.

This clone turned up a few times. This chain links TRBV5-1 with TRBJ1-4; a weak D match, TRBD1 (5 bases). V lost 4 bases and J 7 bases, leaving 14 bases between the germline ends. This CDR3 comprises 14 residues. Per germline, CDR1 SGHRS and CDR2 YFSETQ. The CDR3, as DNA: TGCGCCAGCAGCCTAGGGACTCTAAGTGAAAAACTGTTTTTT. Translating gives CASSLGTLSEKLFF.

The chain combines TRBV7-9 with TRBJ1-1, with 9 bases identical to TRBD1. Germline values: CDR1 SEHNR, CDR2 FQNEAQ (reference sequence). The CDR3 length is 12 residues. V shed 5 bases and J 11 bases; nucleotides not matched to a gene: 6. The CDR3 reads CASSEDRGSAFF. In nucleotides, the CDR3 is TGTGCCAGCAGCGAGGACAGGGGAAGTGCTTTCTTT.

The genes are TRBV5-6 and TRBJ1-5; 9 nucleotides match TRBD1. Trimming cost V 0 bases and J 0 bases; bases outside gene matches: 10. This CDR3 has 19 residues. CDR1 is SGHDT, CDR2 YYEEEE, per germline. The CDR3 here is CASSLGQGDSLYSNQPQHF. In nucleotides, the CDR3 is TGTGCCAGCAGCTTGGGACAGGGGGATTCCCTGTATAGCAATCAGCCCCAGCATTTT.

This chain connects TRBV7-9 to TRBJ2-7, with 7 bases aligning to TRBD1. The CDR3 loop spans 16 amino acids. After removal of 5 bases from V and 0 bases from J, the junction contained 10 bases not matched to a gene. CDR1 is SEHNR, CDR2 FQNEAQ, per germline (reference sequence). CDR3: CASSPREGTVSYEQYF. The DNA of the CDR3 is TGTGCCAGCAGCCCCAGAGAAGGGACAGTCTCCTACGAGCAGTACTTC.

Here the CDR3 reads CASNMFRSTEAFF. As DNA, the CDR3 is TGTGCCAGCAATATGTTCCGGAGCACTGAAGCTTTCTTT. The chain employs TRBV27 and TRBJ1-1; D is uncertain. The length of the CDR3 is 13 residues. Germline V gene sequence: CDR1 MNHEY, CDR2 SMNVEV (reference sequence). Trimming took 7 bases from V and 4 from J, leaving 13 bases between them.

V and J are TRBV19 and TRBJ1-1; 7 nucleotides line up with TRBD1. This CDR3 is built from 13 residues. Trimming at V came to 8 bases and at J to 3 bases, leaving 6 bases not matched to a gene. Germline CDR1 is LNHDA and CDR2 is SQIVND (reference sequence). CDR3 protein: CASGTAGDTEAFF. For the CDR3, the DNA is TGTGCCAGTGGGACAGCGGGGGACACTGAAGCTTTCTTT.

CDR3 bases: TGTGCCAGCAGCTTGGCGGCCAGCTACGAGCAGTACTTC. Amino acid sequence: CASSLAASYEQYF. This chain uses TRBV7-2 with TRBJ2-7; D is undetermined. Trimming removed 3 bases at V and 3 bases at J, with 9 bases between. Per germline, CDR1 SGHTA and CDR2 FQGNSA. The CDR3 length is 13 residues. Together with reference TRBV7-2 and TRBJ2-7, the CDR3 gives the full variable domain: GAGVSQSPSNKVTEKGKDVELRCDPISGHTALYWYRQSLGQGLEFLIYFQGNSAPDKSGLPSDRFSAERTGGSVSTLTIQRTQQEDSAVYLCASSLAASYEQYFGPGTRLTVT.

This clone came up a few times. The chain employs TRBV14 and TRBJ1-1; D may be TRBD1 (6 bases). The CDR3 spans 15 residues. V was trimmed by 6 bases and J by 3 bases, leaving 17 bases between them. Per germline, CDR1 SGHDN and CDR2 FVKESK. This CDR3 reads CASSPIQGRDTEAFF. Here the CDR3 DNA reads TGTGCCAGCAGTCCTATACAGGGACGGGACACTGAAGCTTTCTTT.

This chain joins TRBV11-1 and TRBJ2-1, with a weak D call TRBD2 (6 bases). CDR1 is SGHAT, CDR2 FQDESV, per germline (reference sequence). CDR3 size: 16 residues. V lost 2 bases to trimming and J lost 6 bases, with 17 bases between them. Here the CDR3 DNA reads TGTGCCAGCAGCTTATCCTGGGACCGGGGGAGCAATGAGCAGTTCTTC. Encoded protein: CASSLSWDRGSNEQFF.

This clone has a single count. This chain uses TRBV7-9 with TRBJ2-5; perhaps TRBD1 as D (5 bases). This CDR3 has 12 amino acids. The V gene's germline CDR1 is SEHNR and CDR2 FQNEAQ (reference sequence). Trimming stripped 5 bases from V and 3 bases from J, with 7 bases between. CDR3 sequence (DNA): TGTGCCAGCAGCCCGACAGAAGAGACCCAGTACTTC. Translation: CASSPTEETQYF.

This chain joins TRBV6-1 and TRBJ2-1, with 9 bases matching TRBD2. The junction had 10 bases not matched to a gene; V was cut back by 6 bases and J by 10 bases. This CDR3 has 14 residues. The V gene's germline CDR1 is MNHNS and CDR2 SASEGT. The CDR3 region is CASSVAGVGREQFF. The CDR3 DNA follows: TGTGCCAGCAGCGTAGCGGGAGTGGGGAGGGAGCAGTTCTTC.

CDR3 coding DNA: TGTGCCAGCAGCGCCTATACTAGCGGGAGATGGGGCGAGCAGTACTTC. It encodes CASSAYTSGRWGEQYF. The chain carries TRBV9 and TRBJ2-7, with 11 bases fitting TRBD2. V dropped 3 bases and J dropped 6; count of bases not matched to a gene: 11. The CDR3 is made up of 16 amino acids. Germline assignment: CDR1 SGDLS and CDR2 YYNGEE.

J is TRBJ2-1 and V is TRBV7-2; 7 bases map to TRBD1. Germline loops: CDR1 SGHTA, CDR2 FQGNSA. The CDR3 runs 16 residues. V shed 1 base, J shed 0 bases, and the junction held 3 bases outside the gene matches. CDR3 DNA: TGTGCCAGCAGCTTAGAACAGGGGCTCTCCTACAATGAGCAGTTCTTC. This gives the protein CASSLEQGLSYNEQFF.

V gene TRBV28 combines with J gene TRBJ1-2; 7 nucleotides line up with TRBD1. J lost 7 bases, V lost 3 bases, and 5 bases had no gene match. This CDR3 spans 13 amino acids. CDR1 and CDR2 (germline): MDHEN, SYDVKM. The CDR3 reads CASSLNRGVGYTF. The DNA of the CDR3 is TGTGCCAGCAGTTTGAACAGGGGAGTTGGCTACACCTTC.

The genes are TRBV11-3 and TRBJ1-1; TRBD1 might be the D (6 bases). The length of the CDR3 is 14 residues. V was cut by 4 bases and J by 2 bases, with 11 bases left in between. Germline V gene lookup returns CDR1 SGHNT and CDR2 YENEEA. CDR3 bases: TGTGCCAGCAGCTCCCGGGACACAAACACTGAAGCTTTCTTT. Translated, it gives CASSSRDTNTEAFF.

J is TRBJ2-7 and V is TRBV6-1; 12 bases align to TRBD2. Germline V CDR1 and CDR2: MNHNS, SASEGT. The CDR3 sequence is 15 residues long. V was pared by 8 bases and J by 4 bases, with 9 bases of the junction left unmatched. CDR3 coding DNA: TGTGCCAGCTCCGAGGTACTAGCGGGAGGTTACGAGCAGTACTTC. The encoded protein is CASSEVLAGGYEQYF.

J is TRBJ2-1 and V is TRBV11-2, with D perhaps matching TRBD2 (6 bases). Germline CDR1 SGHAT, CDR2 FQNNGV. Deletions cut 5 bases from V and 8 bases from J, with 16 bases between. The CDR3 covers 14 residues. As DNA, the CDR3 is TGTGCCAGCAGCGAAGAGCGGGCGAGAGATGAGCAGTTCTTC. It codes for CASSEERARDEQFF.

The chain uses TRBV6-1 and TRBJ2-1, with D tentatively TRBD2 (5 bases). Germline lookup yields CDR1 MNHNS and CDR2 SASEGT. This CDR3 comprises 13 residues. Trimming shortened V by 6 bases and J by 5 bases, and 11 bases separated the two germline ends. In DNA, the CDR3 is TGTGCCAGCAGCGGACTGAACGACAATGAGCAGTTCTTC. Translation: CASSGLNDNEQFF.

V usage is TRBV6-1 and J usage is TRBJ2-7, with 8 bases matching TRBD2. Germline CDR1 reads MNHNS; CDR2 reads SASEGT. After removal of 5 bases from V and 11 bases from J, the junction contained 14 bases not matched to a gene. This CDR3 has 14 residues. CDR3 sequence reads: CASSTHPGGGNEYF. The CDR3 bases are TGTGCCAGCAGTACCCACCCTGGCGGGGGGAATGAGTACTTC.

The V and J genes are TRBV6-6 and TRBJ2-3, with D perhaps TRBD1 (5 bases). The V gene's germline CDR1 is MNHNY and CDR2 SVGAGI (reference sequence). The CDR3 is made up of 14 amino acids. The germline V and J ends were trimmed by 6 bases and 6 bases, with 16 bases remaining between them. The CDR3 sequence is CASSYAPHRDTQYF. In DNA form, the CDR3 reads TGTGCCAGCAGCTACGCGCCTCACAGGGATACGCAGTATTTT.

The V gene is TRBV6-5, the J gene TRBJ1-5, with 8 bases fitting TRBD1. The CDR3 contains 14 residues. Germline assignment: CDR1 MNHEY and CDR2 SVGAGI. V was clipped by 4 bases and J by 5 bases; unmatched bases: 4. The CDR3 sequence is CASSFLTGDQPQHF. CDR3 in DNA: TGTGCCAGCAGTTTTCTGACAGGGGATCAGCCCCAGCATTTT.